The 13 T cell receptor beta chains listed next were all sequenced from one sample in a study of cytomegalovirus exposure and HLA in healthy donors. 13 Jbeta primers and 60 Vbeta primers were used for the PCR. The table came from immunoSEQ multiplex PCR; TCRdb's copy has only in-frame clones and leaves some out. The listing contains around 200,000 clones. The sample taken for sequencing was PBMCs. Every receptor here comes from a woman aged 30 to 39 in good health and CMV-seropositive.

This rearrangement joins TRBV6-6 to TRBJ1-1, with D uncertain. Germline V lookup: CDR1 MNHNY, CDR2 SVGAGI (reference sequence). Trimming shortened V by 2 bases and J by 3 bases, and 7 bases separated the two germline ends. The CDR3 contains 13 residues. Written as DNA, the CDR3 is TGTGCCAGCAGTTACCCGCAGGACACTGAAGCTTTCTTT. This codes for CASSYPQDTEAFF.

The V gene is TRBV2, the J gene TRBJ1-2; 7 bases fit TRBD1. Germline loops: CDR1 SNHLY, CDR2 FYNNEI. This CDR3 region has 15 residues. V trimming: 3 bases; J trimming: 2 bases; junction bases outside the gene matches: 6. In nucleotides, the CDR3 is TGTGCCAGCAGTGACCAATCGGGACAGAACTATGGCTACACCTTC. It translates to CASSDQSGQNYGYTF.

The rearrangement links TRBV30 to TRBJ2-5, with 10 positions matching TRBD1. CDR1 is GTSNPN, CDR2 SVGIG, per germline (reference sequence). The length of the CDR3 is 14 residues. J was trimmed by 5 bases and V by 2 bases; bases with no gene match: 5. The CDR3 sequence: CAWSPDRGPETQYF. The CDR3 region has the DNA TGTGCCTGGAGTCCCGACAGGGGGCCGGAGACCCAGTACTTC.

The V call is TRBV6-5, the J call TRBJ2-7; D is possibly TRBD1 (6 bases). CDR1 is MNHEY, CDR2 SVGAGI, per germline. The CDR3 is made up of 13 amino acids. V was shortened by 10 bases and J by 1 base, with 14 bases between the two germline ends. CDR3 in amino acids: CATQQGSSYEQYF. CDR3 in DNA: TGTGCCACCCAACAGGGTTCTTCCTACGAGCAGTACTTC.

This sequence joins TRBV6-5 and TRBJ2-1; 14 bases fit TRBD2. V gave up 7 bases and J gave up 9 bases; unmatched junction bases: 8. Germline CDR1 is MNHEY and CDR2 is SVGAGI. The CDR3 runs to 15 residues. The CDR3 protein is CASTQGLAGVSEQFF. The CDR3 DNA reads as TGTGCCAGCACCCAGGGACTAGCGGGAGTATCTGAGCAGTTCTTC.

In regard to this clone: At the DNA level, this CDR3 is encoded by other sequences in the same sample as well. The gene calls are TRBV5-1 and TRBJ1-5, with D perhaps matching TRBD1 (5 bases). The CDR3 contains 15 residues. CDR1 is SGHRS and CDR2 is YFSETQ in the germline V gene. The V end was cut by 2 bases, the J end by 4 bases, with 13 bases between. CDR3 DNA: TGCGCCAGCAGCTTAGGGCAGGGTGATAATCAGCCCCAGCATTTT. It codes for CASSLGQGDNQPQHF.

The genes are TRBV18 and TRBJ2-3; 9 nucleotides align to TRBD2. With V trimmed by 3 bases and J by 2 bases, 6 bases remained unmatched. This CDR3 is built from 16 residues. Germline loops: CDR1 KGHSH, CDR2 LQKENI. The CDR3 coding sequence is TGTGCCAGCTCACCTCAGGGCGGGGGGGCCACAGATACGCAGTATTTT. Protein sequence: CASSPQGGGATDTQYF.

J is TRBJ2-3 and V is TRBV18; no firm D call. The CDR3 runs to 13 residues. Germline-derived CDR1 and CDR2 are KGHSH and LQKENI. V shed 4 bases and J shed 2 bases, with 7 bases lying between them. CDR3 nucleotide sequence: TGTGCCAGCTCACTGAACTACACAGATACGCAGTATTTT. Translated: CASSLNYTDTQYF.

The chain recombines TRBV7-9 with TRBJ2-1; TRBD2 aligns across 10 bases. CDR3 size: 16 residues. With V trimmed by 2 bases and J by 6 bases, 7 bases remained unmatched. CDR1 and CDR2 (germline): SEHNR, FQNEAQ (reference sequence). This CDR3 reads CASSLQGLAAVNEQFF. CDR3 DNA: TGTGCCAGCAGCTTACAAGGACTAGCGGCTGTCAATGAGCAGTTCTTC.

The V gene is TRBV18, the J gene TRBJ2-3; D remains unclear. This CDR3 is built from 13 residues. The V and J ends lost 2 bases and 4 bases respectively, with 7 bases between them. Germline V lookup: CDR1 KGHSH, CDR2 LQKENI. DNA for the CDR3: TGTGCCAGCTCACCAACGGTCGCAGATACGCAGTATTTT. Translated: CASSPTVADTQYF.

The chain uses TRBV11-2 and TRBJ2-7; D might be TRBD2 (6 bases). This CDR3 comprises 16 residues. Trimming pared 0 bases from V and 2 bases from J, leaving 14 bases between. CDR1 is SGHAT and CDR2 is FQNNGV in the germline V gene. The DNA for the CDR3 is TGTGCCAGCAGCTTAGATGAGTTAGCGGTAACCTACGAGCAGTACTTC. This sequence encodes CASSLDELAVTYEQYF.

This sequence joins TRBV7-2 and TRBJ1-4; D is ambiguous. Trimming took off 6 bases at V and 5 bases at J, with 25 bases between the two ends. Germline CDR1 reads SGHTA; CDR2 reads FQGNSA. The CDR3 consists of 18 residues. Written as DNA, the CDR3 is TGTGCCAGCAGTTCTAACCTTTTTTACCGTCTATCCAATGAAAAACTGTTTTTT. This sequence encodes CASSSNLFYRLSNEKLFF. Combining the CDR3 with reference TRBV7-2 and TRBJ1-4 gives the whole variable domain GAGVSQSPSNKVTEKGKDVELRCDPISGHTALYWYRQSLGQGLEFLIYFQGNSAPDKSGLPSDRFSAERTGGSVSTLTIQRTQQEDSAVYLCASSSNLFYRLSNEKLFFGSGTQLSVL.

V gene TRBV18 combines with J gene TRBJ2-7, with 8 nucleotides matching TRBD1. The CDR3 has 15 residues. The trim removed 6 bases at V and 2 bases at J, leaving 9 bases unmatched. Germline CDR1 and CDR2: KGHSH and LQKENI. CDR3 in DNA: TGTGCCAGCTCGTCCCCGGGACAGGCCCCCTACGAGCAGTACTTC. This translates into CASSSPGQAPYEQYF.